Listed below are T cell receptor beta chains from one sample, sequenced in a study of cytomegalovirus exposure and HLA in healthy donors. Method: immunoSEQ multiplex PCR; TCRdb's copy keeps in-frame clones and lacks some. The sample includes 100,000 to 150,000 clones. Sequenced sample: PBMCs. The origin of the receptors is a woman in her thirties or forties in good health and CMV-seronegative. The conserved cysteine and the conserved F or W are not part of the CDR3 here.

j_call v_call cdr3_aa
TRBJ1-6 TRBV7-3 ASSKGHNGSPLH
TRBJ1-6 TRBV7-2 ASSPRSRGGNSPLH
TRBJ1-2 TRBV6-5 ASSFGQEGYGYT
TRBJ1-1 TRBV29-1 SAQPPGNTEAF
TRBJ1-1 TRBV6-5 ASSYDDRRNTEAF
TRBJ1-2 TRBV18 ASSLSGIGAYGYT
TRBJ1-1 TRBV19 ASSGTVNTEAF
TRBJ1-4 TRBV29-1 SVRQGTNEKLF
TRBJ2-2 TRBV7-2 ASSLRGAQGTSTGELF
TRBJ2-6 TRBV5-4 ASSLVPTGGANVLT
TRBJ2-1 TRBV9 ASSPDRWPYNEQF
TRBJ1-1 TRBV5-1 ASSPRGREATEAF
TRBJ1-3 TRBV19 ASRLPRAPSGNTIY
TRBJ2-1 TRBV4-1 ASSLEVTSGGPYNEQF
TRBJ1-2 TRBV19 ASSSGPGQGLMGYT
TRBJ2-5 TRBV13 ASSVTQETQY
TRBJ1-2 TRBV9 ASSVQTGRKT
TRBJ1-1 TRBV10-3 AIKPLLQGRNTEAF
TRBJ1-1 TRBV27 ASSPFVGRTEAF
TRBJ2-1 TRBV4-2 ASSQDPDRASLKF
TRBJ1-5 TRBV28 ASSLGLGERNQPQH
TRBJ1-4 TRBV4-1 ASSQVGGLGRLNEKLF
TRBJ1-2 TRBV19 ATQGAARDGYT
TRBJ1-1 TRBV7-9 ASSPGGETEAF
TRBJ1-5 TRBV18 ASSQSRDRVLGNQPQH
TRBJ1-5 TRBV4-1 ASSQEQGLLYQPQH
TRBJ1-2 TRBV4-2 ASSGTGHNYGYT